This TCR beta chain derives from a study of CD8 T cells in Susac syndrome. This CDR3 region has 12 residues. CDR1 and CDR2 from the germline V gene are GTSNPN and SVGIG (reference sequence). V was trimmed by 4 bases and J by 3 bases, leaving 7 bases between them. Overall study results and limits: A relatively small number of individuals underwent TCR sequencing and HLA analysis.

Concerning this clonotype itself: What it recognizes is unknown.

Random hexamers primed reverse transcription of 0.5 to 1 ug RNA. Across 54 Vbeta and 13 Jbeta, TCR beta CDR3 was amplified with immunoSEQ multiplex PCR. TCRdb used MiXCR to reprocess the immunoSEQ multiplex PCR reads, holding one entry per CDR3 protein. The sample gives some 180,000 distinct CDR3 sequences, approximately 94% of which show up once; approximately 0.098% is in the top ten. Controls were healthy donors chosen to match patients in age and sex. TEMRA cells were FACS-enriched, unlike CD8+ and CD4+ T cells, which were negatively isolated. The chain uses TRBV30 and TRBJ2-1; the D is unclear. This sequence was found in a human donor in good health. Sequencing used CD4+ T cells from PBMCs. The CDR3 loop is CAWNQDYNEQFF. The CDR3 DNA follows: TGTGCCTGGAACCAGGACTACAATGAGCAGTTCTTC.